The sequence of this T cell receptor (beta chain) was determined in a study of blood T cell repertoires in COVID-19. As for the study in general: COVID-19 samples, acute and convalescent, were from the United States, Italy and Spain. From T cells, B-cell-depleted T cells, or PBMCs came the material, which was cDNA or gDNA.

Original processing notes: Quantification of nucleated cells was approximated via reference gene primer amplification. This table comes from immunoSEQ multiplex PCR, and its TCRdb copy is limited to in-frame clones, with some not included. V, J and clone size are those of that table, while D and trimming were read from the DNA. The table includes approximately 80,000 clones, about 90% detected once. Looked up from germline, CDR1 is SGDLS and CDR2 is YYNGEE. The CDR3 totals 15 residues. The trim removed 2 bases at V and 4 bases at J, leaving 7 bases unmatched. This clonotype was obtained from a human donor in a cohort sampled during active COVID-19. The J gene is TRBJ2-5, the V gene TRBV9; 8 bases are shared with TRBD2. Sequencing was performed on peripheral blood. In DNA, the CDR3 is TGTGCCAGCAGCGTCGGGGGGGCCCCGTTAGAGACCCAGTACTTC. Amino acid sequence: CASSVGGAPLETQYF.